Listed here is a single TCR beta chain. What it binds is unknown. The trim removed 2 bases at V and 3 bases at J, leaving 9 bases unmatched. Germline CDR1 is ENHRY and CDR2 is SYGVKD. The CDR3 is 16 amino acids. Prepared libraries of TCR beta cDNA carried unique molecular identifiers. The authors obtained roughly 500,000 cDNA molecules from roughly 1 to 10 million T cells. TCRdb fed the PCR reads into MiXCR, producing one record per CDR3 protein. Here the sample spans about 430,000 distinct CDR3 sequences, 39% being singletons. The source of the sample is a study of post-analysis software for immune sequencing data. Across the study: Secondary progressive, relapsing-remitting and progressive-relapsing multiple sclerosis were among the included disease courses.

Study results and caveats: Samples sharing a preparation batch grouped tightly together when assessed by F measure. The five TRBV segments detected at higher frequency in patients than in controls included TRBV5-6, TRBV5-1 and TRBV20-1. Significantly lower normalized Chao1 diversity was found in patients with multiple sclerosis relative to controls.

This TCR derives from a girl between 2 and 10 years old with multiple sclerosis. The chain joins TRBV10-3 to TRBJ1-2, with TRBD1 matching over 7 bases. The sample comprised blood. DNA of the CDR3: TGTGCCATCAGTGAGCCGTGGGACAGCCTGTACTATGGCTACACCTTC. Residues: CAISEPWDSLYYGYTF.